These T cell receptor beta chains were read from a single sample in a study of immune evolution from preneoplasia to lung adenocarcinoma. The protocol was immunoSEQ multiplex PCR, while the TCRdb copy is restricted to in-frame clones and leaves out a portion. In the table there are thousands of clones, 70% to 80% of which are singletons. Sequenced input: FFPE lung adenocarcinoma in situ tissue. The origin of the receptors is a person aged 55 to 79 with lung adenocarcinoma. CDR3s include the opening cysteine and the closing phenylalanine or tryptophan. The D gene is left open where the match is weak. A row's size may be missing; if present it is once, few, many or a size class.

>-|TRBV5-1|-|TRBJ2-1
CASSTTGTLTYNEQFF
TGCGCCAGCAGCACGACCGGGACACTTACCTACAATGAGCAGTTCTTC
>-|TRBV7-3|-|TRBJ2-7
CASSLLGAVSYEQYF
TGTGCCAGCAGCTTGCTGGGGGCCGTGTCCTACGAGCAGTACTTC
>-|TRBV9|-|TRBJ1-1
CASSVGLGLNTEAFF
TGTGCCAGCAGCGTAGGATTAGGGTTGAACACTGAAGCTTTCTTT
>-|TRBV7-2|-|TRBJ1-1
CASSLYQGRVEAFF
TGTGCCAGCAGCCTATACCAAGGCAGGGTGGAAGCTTTCTTT
>-|TRBV19|TRBD1|TRBJ2-7
CASGTGEFYEQYF
TGTGCCAGTGGGACAGGGGAATTCTACGAGCAGTACTTC
>-|TRBV15|-|TRBJ1-2
CATSRQGFNYGYTF
TGTGCCACCAGCAGACAGGGATTTAACTATGGCTACACCTTC
>-|TRBV9|-|TRBJ1-1
CASSSQGREAFF
TGTGCCAGCAGCTCTCAGGGGCGGGAAGCTTTCTTT
>-|TRBV4-2|TRBD2|TRBJ2-3
CASSQTGLAGNTDTQYF
TGTGCCAGCAGCCAAACAGGACTAGCGGGGAACACAGATACGCAGTATTTT
>medium-sized|TRBV18|-|TRBJ1-6
CASSPIGVAESGSPLHF
TGTGCCAGCTCACCCATTGGGGTCGCGGAGTCGGGTTCACCCCTCCACTTT
>-|TRBV4-3|-|TRBJ1-1
CASSQLLKGLAMNTEAFF
TGCGCCAGCAGCCAACTACTTAAGGGGTTGGCGATGAACACTGAAGCTTTCTTT
>-|TRBV11-2|-|TRBJ1-6
CASRRTLPEDSPLHF
TGTGCCAGCAGAAGAACACTCCCAGAGGATTCACCCCTCCACTTT
>-|TRBV7-2|TRBD1|TRBJ2-7
CASSLVPGGAYEQYF
TGTGCCAGCAGCTTAGTTCCAGGGGGCGCCTACGAGCAGTACTTC
>-|TRBV6-5|-|TRBJ1-1
CASSPTATRNTEAFF
TGTGCCAGCAGTCCGACAGCTACGAGGAACACTGAAGCTTTCTTT
>-|TRBV28|-|TRBJ1-6
CASSTEQGSSYNSPLHF
TGTGCCAGCAGTACCGAACAGGGAAGCTCCTATAATTCACCCCTCCACTTT
>few|TRBV27|TRBD1|TRBJ1-1
CASTTRDRGLGNTEAFF
TGTGCCAGCACCACCCGGGACAGGGGGCTGGGGAACACTGAAGCTTTCTTT
>-|TRBV18|-|TRBJ2-5
CASSPPGVRETQYF
TGTGCCAGCTCACCACCGGGGGTTCGTGAGACCCAGTACTTC
>few|TRBV2|-|TRBJ2-7
CASNPEGWEQYF
TGTGCCAGCAACCCGGAGGGGTGGGAGCAGTACTTC
>-|TRBV5-1|-|TRBJ2-3
CASSLVGAFTDTQYF
TGCGCCAGCAGCTTGGTGGGGGCCTTCACAGATACGCAGTATTTT